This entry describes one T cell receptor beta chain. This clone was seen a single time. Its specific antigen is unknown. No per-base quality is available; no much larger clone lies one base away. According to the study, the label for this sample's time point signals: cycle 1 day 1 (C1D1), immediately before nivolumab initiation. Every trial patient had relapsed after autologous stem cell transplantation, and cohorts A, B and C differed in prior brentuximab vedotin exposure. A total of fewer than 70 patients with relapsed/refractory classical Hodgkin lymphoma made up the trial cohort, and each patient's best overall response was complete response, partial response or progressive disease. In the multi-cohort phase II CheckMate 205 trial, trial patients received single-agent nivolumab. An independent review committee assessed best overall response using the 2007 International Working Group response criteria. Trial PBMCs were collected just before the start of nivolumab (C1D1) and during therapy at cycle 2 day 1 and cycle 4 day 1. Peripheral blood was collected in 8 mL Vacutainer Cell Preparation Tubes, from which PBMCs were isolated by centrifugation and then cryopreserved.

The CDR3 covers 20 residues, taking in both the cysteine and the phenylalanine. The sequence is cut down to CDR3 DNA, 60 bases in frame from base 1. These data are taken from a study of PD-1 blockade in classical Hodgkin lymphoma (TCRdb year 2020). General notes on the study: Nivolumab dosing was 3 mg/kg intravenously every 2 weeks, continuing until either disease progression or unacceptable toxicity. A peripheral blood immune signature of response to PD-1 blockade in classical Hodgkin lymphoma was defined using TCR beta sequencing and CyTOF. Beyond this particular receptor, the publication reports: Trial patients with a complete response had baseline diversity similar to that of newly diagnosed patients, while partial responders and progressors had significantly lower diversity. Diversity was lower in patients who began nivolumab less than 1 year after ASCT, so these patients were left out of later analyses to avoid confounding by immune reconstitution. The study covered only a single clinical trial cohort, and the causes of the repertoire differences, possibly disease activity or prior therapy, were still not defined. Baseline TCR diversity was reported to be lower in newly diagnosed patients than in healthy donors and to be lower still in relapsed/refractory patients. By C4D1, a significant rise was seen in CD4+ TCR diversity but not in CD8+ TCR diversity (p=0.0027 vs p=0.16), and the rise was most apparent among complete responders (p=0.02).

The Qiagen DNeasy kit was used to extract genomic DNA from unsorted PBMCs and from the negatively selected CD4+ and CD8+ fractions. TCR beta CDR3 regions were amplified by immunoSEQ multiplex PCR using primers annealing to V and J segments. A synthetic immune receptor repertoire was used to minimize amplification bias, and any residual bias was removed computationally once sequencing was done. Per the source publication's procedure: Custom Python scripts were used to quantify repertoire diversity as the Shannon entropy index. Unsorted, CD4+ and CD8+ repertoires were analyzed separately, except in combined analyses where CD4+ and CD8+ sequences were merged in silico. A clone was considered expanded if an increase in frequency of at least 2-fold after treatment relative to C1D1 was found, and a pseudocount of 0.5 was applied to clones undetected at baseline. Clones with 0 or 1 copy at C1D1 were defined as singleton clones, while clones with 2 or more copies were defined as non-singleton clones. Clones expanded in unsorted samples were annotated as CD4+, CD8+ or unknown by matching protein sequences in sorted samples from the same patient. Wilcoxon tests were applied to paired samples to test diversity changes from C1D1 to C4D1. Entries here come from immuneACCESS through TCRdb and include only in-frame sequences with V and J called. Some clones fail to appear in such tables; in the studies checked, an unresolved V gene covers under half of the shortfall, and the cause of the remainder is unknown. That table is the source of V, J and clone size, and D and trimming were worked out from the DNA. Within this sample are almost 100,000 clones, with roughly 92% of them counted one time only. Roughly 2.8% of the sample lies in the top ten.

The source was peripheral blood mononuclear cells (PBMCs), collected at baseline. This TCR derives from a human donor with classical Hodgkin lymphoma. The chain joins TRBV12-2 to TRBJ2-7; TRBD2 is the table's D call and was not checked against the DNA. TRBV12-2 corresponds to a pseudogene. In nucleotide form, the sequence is TGTGCAAGTCGCTTAGGGGGACAACCGGGACTAGCGGGAGGGACCTACGAGCAGTACTTC. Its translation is CASRLGGQPGLAGGTYEQYF.